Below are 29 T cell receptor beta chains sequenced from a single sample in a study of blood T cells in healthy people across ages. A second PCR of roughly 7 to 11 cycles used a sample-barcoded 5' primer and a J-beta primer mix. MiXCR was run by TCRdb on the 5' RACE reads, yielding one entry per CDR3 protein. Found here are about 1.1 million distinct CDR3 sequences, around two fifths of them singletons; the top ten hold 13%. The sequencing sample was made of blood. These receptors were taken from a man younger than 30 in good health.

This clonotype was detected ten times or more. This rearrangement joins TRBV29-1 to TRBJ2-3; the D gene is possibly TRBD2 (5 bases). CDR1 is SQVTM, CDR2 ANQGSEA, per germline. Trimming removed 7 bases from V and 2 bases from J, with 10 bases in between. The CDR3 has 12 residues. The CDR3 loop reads CSGGEFTDTQYF. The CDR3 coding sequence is TGCAGCGGGGGAGAGTTCACAGATACGCAGTATTTT.

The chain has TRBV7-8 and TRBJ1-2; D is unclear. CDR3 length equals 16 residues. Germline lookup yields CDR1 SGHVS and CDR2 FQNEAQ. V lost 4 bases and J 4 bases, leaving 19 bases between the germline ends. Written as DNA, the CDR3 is TGTGCCAGCAGCTCTCAAAACCGGGATTCCTTCTATGGCTACACCTTC. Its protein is CASSSQNRDSFYGYTF.

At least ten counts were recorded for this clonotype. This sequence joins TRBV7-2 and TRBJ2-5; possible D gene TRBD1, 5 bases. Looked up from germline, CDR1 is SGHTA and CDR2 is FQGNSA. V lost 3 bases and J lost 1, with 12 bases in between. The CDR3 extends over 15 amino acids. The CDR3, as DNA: TGTGCCAGCAGCTTGGGTTCAAGGGGCCAAGAGACCCAGTACTTC. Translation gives CASSLGSRGQETQYF.

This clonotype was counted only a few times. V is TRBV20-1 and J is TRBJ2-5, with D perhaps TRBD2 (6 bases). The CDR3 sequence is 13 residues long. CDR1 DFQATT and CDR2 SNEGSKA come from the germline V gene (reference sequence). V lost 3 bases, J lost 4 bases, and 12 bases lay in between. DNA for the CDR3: TGCAGTGCTAGGCCCCTAGCGACAGAGACCCAGTACTTC. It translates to CSARPLATETQYF.

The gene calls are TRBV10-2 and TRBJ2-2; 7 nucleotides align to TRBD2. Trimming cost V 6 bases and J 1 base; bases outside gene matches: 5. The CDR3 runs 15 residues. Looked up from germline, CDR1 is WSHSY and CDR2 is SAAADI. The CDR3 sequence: CASRMSGENTGELFF. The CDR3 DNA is TGCGCCAGCAGGATGAGCGGGGAGAACACCGGGGAGCTGTTTTTT.

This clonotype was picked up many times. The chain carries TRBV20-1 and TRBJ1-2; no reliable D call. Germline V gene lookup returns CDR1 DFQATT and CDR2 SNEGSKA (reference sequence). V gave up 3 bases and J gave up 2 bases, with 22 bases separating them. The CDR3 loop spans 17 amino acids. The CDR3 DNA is TGCAGTGCTAGTACTTACAACCGCGGGCTAACCAACTATGGCTACACCTTC. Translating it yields CSASTYNRGLTNYGYTF.

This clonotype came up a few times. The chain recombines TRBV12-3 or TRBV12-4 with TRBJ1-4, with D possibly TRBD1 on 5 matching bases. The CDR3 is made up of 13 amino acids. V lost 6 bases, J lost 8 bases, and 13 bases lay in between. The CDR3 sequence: CASRGGGEEKLFF. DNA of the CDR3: TGTGCCAGCAGGGGGGGGGGAGAAGAAAAACTGTTTTTT.

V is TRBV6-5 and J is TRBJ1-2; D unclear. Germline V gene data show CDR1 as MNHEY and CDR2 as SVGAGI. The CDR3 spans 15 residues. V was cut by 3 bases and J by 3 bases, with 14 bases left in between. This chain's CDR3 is CASSYRTSTDYGYTF. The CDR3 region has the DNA TGTGCCAGCAGTTATCGGACTAGCACAGACTATGGCTACACCTTC.

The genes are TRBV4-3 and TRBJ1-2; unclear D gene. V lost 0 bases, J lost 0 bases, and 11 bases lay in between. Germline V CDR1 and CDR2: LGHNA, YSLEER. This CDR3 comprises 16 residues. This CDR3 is CASSQDWRRTNYGYTF. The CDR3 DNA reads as TGCGCCAGCAGCCAAGATTGGCGCAGAACTAACTATGGCTACACCTTC.

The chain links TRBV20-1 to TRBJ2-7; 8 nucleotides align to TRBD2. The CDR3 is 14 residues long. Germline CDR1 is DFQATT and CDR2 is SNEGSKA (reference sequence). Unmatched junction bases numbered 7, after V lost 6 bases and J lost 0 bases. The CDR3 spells CSAPSGPSSYEQYF. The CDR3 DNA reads TGCAGTGCACCTAGCGGGCCAAGCTCCTACGAGCAGTACTTC.

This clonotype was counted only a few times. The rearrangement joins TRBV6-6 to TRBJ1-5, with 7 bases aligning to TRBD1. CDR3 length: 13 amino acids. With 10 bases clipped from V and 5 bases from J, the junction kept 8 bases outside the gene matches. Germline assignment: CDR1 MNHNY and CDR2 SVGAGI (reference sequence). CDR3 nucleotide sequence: TGTGCCAACAATACAGGGGCGTATCAGCCCCAGCATTTT. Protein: CANNTGAYQPQHF.

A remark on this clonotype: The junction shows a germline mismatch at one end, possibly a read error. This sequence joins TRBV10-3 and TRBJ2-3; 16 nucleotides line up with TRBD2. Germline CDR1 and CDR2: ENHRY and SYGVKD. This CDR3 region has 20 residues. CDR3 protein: CAIRQNPSGLAGGRADTRYF. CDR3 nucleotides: TGTGCCATCAGACAAAATCCCTCGGGACTAGCGGGGGGGCGGGCAGATACGCGGTATTTT.

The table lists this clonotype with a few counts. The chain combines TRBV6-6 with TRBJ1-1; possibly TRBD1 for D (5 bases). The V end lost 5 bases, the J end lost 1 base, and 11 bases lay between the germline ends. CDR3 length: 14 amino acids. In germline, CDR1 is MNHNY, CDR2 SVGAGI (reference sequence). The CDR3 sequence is CASSTRGANTEAFF. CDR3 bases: TGTGCCAGCAGTACCCGTGGGGCGAACACTGAAGCTTTCTTT.

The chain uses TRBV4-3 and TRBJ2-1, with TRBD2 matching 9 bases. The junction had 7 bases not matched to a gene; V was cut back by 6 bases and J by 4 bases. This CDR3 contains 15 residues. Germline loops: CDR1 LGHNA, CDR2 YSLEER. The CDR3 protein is CASSRRGGPYNEQFF. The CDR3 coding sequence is TGCGCCAGCAGTCGGCGGGGGGGCCCGTACAATGAGCAGTTCTTC.

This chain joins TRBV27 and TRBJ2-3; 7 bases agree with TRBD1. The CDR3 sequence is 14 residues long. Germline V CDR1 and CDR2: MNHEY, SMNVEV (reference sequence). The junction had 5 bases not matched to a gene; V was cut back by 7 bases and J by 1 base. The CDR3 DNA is TGTGCCAGCAAGACAGGGCATCGCACAGATACGCAGTATTTT. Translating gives CASKTGHRTDTQYF.

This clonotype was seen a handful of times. Written as DNA, the CDR3 is TGTGCCAGCAGTCCCCTGGCGGGACAGGGGGGAAAACTGTTTTTT. This sequence encodes CASSPLAGQGGKLFF. The chain recombines TRBV12-3 or TRBV12-4 with TRBJ1-4; TRBD1 aligns across 11 bases. J lost 10 bases, V lost 5 bases, and 9 bases had no gene match. The CDR3 is 15 amino acids.

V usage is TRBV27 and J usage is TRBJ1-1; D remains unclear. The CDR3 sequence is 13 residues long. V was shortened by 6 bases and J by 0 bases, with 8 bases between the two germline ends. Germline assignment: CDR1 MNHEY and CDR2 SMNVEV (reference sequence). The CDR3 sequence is CASRVHMNTEAFF. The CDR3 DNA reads TGTGCCAGCAGGGTGCATATGAACACTGAAGCTTTCTTT.

The CDR3 here is CAISGARENEKLFF. The DNA for the CDR3 is TGTGCCATCAGTGGGGCCCGGGAAAATGAAAAACTGTTTTTT. This rearrangement joins TRBV10-3 to TRBJ1-4; D call uncertain. Trimming shortened V by 4 bases and J by 5 bases, and 11 bases separated the two germline ends. This CDR3 contains 14 residues. CDR1 is ENHRY, CDR2 SYGVKD, per germline.

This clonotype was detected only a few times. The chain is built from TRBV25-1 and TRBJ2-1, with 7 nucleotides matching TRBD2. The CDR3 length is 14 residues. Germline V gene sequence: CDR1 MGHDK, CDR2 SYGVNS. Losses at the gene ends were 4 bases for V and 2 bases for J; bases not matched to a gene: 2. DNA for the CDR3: TGTGCCAGCAGTGTTACTAGCGCCTACAATGAGCAGTTCTTC. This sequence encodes CASSVTSAYNEQFF.

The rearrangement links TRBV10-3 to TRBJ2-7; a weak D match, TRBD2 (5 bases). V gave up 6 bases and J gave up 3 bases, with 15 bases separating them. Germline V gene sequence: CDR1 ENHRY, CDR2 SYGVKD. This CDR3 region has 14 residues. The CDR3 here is CAIRNFRGNYEQYF. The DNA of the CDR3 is TGTGCCATCAGAAATTTTCGGGGAAACTACGAGCAGTACTTC.

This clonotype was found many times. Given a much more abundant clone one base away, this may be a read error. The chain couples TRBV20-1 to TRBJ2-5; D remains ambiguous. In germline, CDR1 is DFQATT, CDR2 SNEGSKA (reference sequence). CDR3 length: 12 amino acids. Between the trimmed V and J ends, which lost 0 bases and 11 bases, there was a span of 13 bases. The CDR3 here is CSARDLEEEQYF. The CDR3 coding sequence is TGCAGTGCTAGAGATCTAGAGGAAGAGCAGTACTTC.

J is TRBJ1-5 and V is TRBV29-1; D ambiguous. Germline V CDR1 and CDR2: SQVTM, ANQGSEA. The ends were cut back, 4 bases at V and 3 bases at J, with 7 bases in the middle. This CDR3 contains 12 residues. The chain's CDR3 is CSVGEYNQPQHF. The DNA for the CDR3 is TGCAGCGTTGGAGAGTACAATCAGCCCCAGCATTTT.

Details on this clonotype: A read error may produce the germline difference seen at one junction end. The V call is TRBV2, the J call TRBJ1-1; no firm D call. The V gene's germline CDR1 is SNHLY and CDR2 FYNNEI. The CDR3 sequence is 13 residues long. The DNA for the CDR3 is TGTACCAGCAGTGATCAGATGAACACTGAAGCTTTCTTT. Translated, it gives CTSSDQMNTEAFF.

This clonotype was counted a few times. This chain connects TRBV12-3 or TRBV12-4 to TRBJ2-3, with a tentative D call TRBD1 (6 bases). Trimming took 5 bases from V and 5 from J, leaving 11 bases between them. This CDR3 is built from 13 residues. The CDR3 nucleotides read TGTGCCAGCAGTCCCCAGGGGCAAGATACGCAGTATTTT. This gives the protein CASSPQGQDTQYF.

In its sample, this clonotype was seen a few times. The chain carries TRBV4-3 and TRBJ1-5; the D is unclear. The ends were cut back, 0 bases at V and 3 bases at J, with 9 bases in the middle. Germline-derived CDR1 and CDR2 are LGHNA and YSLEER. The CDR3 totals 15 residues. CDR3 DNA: TGCGCCAGCAGCCAAGATTCCCGACCCAATCAGCCCCAGCATTTT. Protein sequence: CASSQDSRPNQPQHF.

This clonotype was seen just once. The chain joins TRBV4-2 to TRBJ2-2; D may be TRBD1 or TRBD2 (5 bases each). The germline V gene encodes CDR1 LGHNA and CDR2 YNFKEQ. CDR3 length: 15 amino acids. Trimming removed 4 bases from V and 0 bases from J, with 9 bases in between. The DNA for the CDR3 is TGTGCCAGCAGCCCGGGACGGACGAACACCGGGGAGCTGTTTTTT. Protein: CASSPGRTNTGELFF.

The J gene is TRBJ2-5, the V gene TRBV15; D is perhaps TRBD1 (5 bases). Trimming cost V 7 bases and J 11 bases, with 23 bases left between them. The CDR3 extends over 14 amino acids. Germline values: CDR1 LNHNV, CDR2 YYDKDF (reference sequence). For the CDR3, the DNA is TGTGCCACCAAAGTGACAGCGATTTACAATGAGCAGTACTTC. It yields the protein CATKVTAIYNEQYF.

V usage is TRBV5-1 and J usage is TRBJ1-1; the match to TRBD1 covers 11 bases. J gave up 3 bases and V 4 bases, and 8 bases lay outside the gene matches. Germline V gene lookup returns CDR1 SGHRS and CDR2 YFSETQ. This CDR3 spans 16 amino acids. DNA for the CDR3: TGCGCCAGCAGCCCTTGGACAGGGGGCGCGGACACTGAAGCTTTCTTT. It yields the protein CASSPWTGGADTEAFF.

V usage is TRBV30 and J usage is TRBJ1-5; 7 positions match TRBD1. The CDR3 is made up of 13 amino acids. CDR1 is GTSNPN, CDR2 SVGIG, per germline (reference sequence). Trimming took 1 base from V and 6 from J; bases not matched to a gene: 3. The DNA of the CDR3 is TGTGCCTGGAGTGGACAGGGAGGTCAGCCCCAGCATTTT. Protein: CAWSGQGGQPQHF.